These 17 T cell receptor beta chains were all obtained from the same sample, sequenced in a study of spatial heterogeneity in lung cancer. Study-level results: How many expanded intratumoral alpha and beta TCRs were present tracked the tumor mutation count, which was a count of nonsynonymous mutations.

Time point denoted: sample taken at primary tumor resection. What these receptors recognize is not known. TCRdb independently ran MiXCR on the 5' RACE reads; one entry per CDR3 protein. This sample has thousands of distinct CDR3 sequences, with roughly 7.8% found just once. The sample consisted of lung tumor tissue, taken at surgery. The receptors stem from a female donor with early-stage non-small cell lung cancer.

This clonotype came up many times. This beta chain is off target for a library built for alpha chains, so its abundance means little. This chain connects TRBV4-3 to TRBJ2-2; TRBD1 matches at 9 bases. CDR3 size: 17 residues. The germline CDR1 and CDR2 sequences are LGHNA and YSLEER. Germline trimming cut 2 bases from V and 8 bases from J; bases unmatched to any gene: 12. The chain's CDR3 is CASSQNPAGQGQGELFF. The CDR3 nucleotides are TGCGCCAGCAGCCAAAACCCCGCGGGACAGGGCCAAGGGGAGCTGTTTTTT.

This clonotype was detected many times. Since it is a stray read in a library aimed at alpha chains, this beta chain has a size that is not meaningful. This chain connects TRBV7-2 to TRBJ1-1, with D maybe TRBD1 (5 bases). This CDR3 spans 16 amino acids. Germline V lookup: CDR1 SGHTA, CDR2 FQGNSA. Trimming left V 1 base short and J 5 bases short, with 17 bases between. CDR3: CASSLGTGRMVTEAFF. The CDR3 bases are TGTGCCAGCAGCTTAGGCACAGGAAGAATGGTGACTGAAGCTTTCTTT.

In its sample, this clonotype is medium-sized. A library prepared for alpha chains yielded this beta chain as an off-target read; its size is of little meaning. CDR3 nucleotides: TGTGCCAGCAGTTTAATCTCCCTAACAGGGGGCTATACTGAAGCTTTCTTT. This translates into CASSLISLTGGYTEAFF. V and J are TRBV28 and TRBJ1-1; TRBD1 matches 9 bases. This CDR3 has 17 residues. Losses at the gene ends were 2 bases for V and 5 bases for J; bases not matched to a gene: 12. The V gene's germline CDR1 is MDHEN and CDR2 SYDVKM.

This clonotype is labeled as medium-sized. The library was built for alpha chains, so this beta chain is an off-target read and its size means little. The chain recombines TRBV10-2 with TRBJ2-3, with 7 bases that match TRBD1. V lost 8 bases and J lost 1; bases outside the gene matches: 3. This CDR3 region has 13 residues. The V gene's germline CDR1 is WSHSY and CDR2 SAAADI. CDR3 protein: CASLGTGTDTQYF. The CDR3, as DNA: TGCGCCAGCTTAGGGACAGGCACAGATACGCAGTATTTT.

This clonotype was detected ten times or more. Since it is a stray read in a library aimed at alpha chains, this beta chain has a size that is not meaningful. CDR3 loop: CASSARAGSYEQYF. Written as DNA, the CDR3 is TGTGCCAGCAGTGCCCGAGCGGGAAGTTACGAGCAGTACTTC. The rearrangement uses TRBV2 and TRBJ2-7; TRBD2 agrees at 7 bases. The CDR3 covers 14 residues. Germline CDR1 is SNHLY and CDR2 is FYNNEI. J lost 4 bases, V lost 4 bases, and 7 bases had no gene match.

In regard to this clonotype: Since it is a stray read in a library aimed at alpha chains, this beta chain has a size that is not meaningful. The chain recombines TRBV6-5 with TRBJ2-3, with D uncertain. The CDR3 consists of 15 residues. The germline CDR1 and CDR2 sequences are MNHEY and SVGAGI. The germline V and J ends were trimmed by 2 bases and 5 bases, with 14 bases remaining between them. CDR3 region: CASSYRAAPGDTQYF. The CDR3, as DNA: TGTGCCAGCAGTTACCGGGCAGCACCCGGAGATACGCAGTATTTT.

This clonotype qualifies as medium-sized. This beta chain turned up in a library designed for alpha chains; as an off-target read, its abundance says little. The chain combines TRBV5-6 with TRBJ2-5, with TRBD1 matching 9 bases. The CDR3 runs to 12 residues. V shed 5 bases, J shed 7 bases, and the junction held 3 bases outside the gene matches. In germline, CDR1 is SGHDT, CDR2 YYEEEE. The CDR3 sequence: CASRRQGVTQYF. The CDR3 region has the DNA TGTGCCAGCAGAAGACAGGGGGTGACCCAGTACTTC.

This clonotype has a count of ten or more. Being off target in a library aimed at alpha chains, this beta chain has a size of little meaning. V is TRBV20-1 and J is TRBJ1-4; 7 positions match TRBD1. CDR3 size: 16 residues. Germline values: CDR1 DFQATT, CDR2 SNEGSKA (reference sequence). The V and J ends lost 0 bases and 7 bases, in that order; junction bases with no gene match: 11. CDR3 in DNA: TGCAGTGCTAGAGATCCCCGAGGGGGCGGTGGTGAAAAACTGTTTTTT. It translates to CSARDPRGGGGEKLFF.

Relative to its sample, this clonotype is large. This beta chain lies outside the target of a library built for alpha chains; its clone size means little. J is TRBJ2-1 and V is TRBV5-6; the match to TRBD2 covers 12 bases. Unmatched junction bases numbered 5, after V lost 3 bases and J lost 10 bases. Germline V gives CDR1 SGHDT, CDR2 YYEEEE. CDR3 length equals 14 residues. CDR3: CASSWTSGTGEQFF. The CDR3 DNA is TGTGCCAGCAGCTGGACTAGCGGGACTGGGGAGCAGTTCTTC.

This clonotype has at least ten counts. This beta chain is a stray read from a library made for alpha chains; its abundance is not meaningful. The chain carries TRBV29-1 and TRBJ1-1, with TRBD1 identical over 7 bases. The CDR3 covers 13 residues. Germline CDR1 reads SQVTM; CDR2 reads ANQGSEA. Losses at the gene ends were 8 bases for V and 0 bases for J; bases not matched to a gene: 6. Here the CDR3 reads CSIQGDLNTEAFF. DNA for the CDR3: TGCAGCATTCAGGGGGATTTGAACACTGAAGCTTTCTTT.

This clonotype was counted at least ten times. Since the library was made to target alpha chains, this beta chain is a stray read and its abundance is not meaningful. The CDR3 nucleotides are TGCAGCGTTGACTGGGGGGAGGGGCTGTTTTTT. Translated: CSVDWGEGLFF. The gene calls are TRBV29-1 and TRBJ2-2; 7 bases are a match to TRBD2. CDR3 length: 11 residues. The germline V gene has CDR1 SQVTM and CDR2 ANQGSEA. Trimming took 3 bases from V and 13 from J; bases not matched to a gene: 5.

There are many counts of this clonotype. This beta chain came through as a stray read in a library set up for alpha chains, and its size says little. The chain employs TRBV6-1 and TRBJ2-5; D is perhaps TRBD2 (5 bases). The CDR3 is made up of 13 amino acids. The germline V and J ends were trimmed by 10 bases and 4 bases, with 16 bases remaining between them. Per the germline V gene, CDR1 is MNHNS and CDR2 is SASEGT. Here the CDR3 DNA reads TGTGCCACGAATCTAGCATTAGGAGAGACCCAGTACTTC. This sequence encodes CATNLALGETQYF.

This clonotype was seen ten or more times. The size of this beta chain means little, since it is a stray read in a library made for alpha chains. This chain links TRBV6-5 with TRBJ2-7; 9 bases line up with TRBD2. CDR1 and CDR2 (germline): MNHEY, SVGAGI. Trimming cost V 6 bases and J 0 bases; bases outside gene matches: 6. This CDR3 spans 15 amino acids. The CDR3 DNA reads as TGTGCCAGCAGATCAAGCGGGGGGCCCTCCTACGAGCAGTACTTC. It translates to CASRSSGGPSYEQYF.

By frequency in the sample, this clonotype is medium-sized. This beta chain turned up in a library designed for alpha chains; as an off-target read, its abundance says little. The rearrangement links TRBV20-1 to TRBJ2-5; D remains unclear. V lost 3 bases and J 1 base, leaving 12 bases between the germline ends. Germline CDR1 is DFQATT and CDR2 is SNEGSKA (reference sequence). This CDR3 has 14 residues. CDR3 amino acids: CSASLSRAQETQYF. CDR3 bases: TGCAGTGCTAGTCTTTCTAGAGCCCAAGAGACCCAGTACTTC.

The table lists this clonotype with many counts. This beta chain turned up in a library designed for alpha chains; as an off-target read, its abundance says little. CDR3 DNA sequence: TGTGCCAGCAGCTTGGCAGCTAGCGGGGGGTACAATGAGCAGTTCTTC. Protein sequence: CASSLAASGGYNEQFF. The J gene is TRBJ2-1, the V gene TRBV5-6; 11 bases map to TRBD2. With 0 bases clipped from V and 4 bases from J, the junction kept 3 bases outside the gene matches. This CDR3 comprises 16 residues. Germline V lookup: CDR1 SGHDT, CDR2 YYEEEE.

This clonotype occurred many times. A library prepared for alpha chains yielded this beta chain as an off-target read; its size is of little meaning. This CDR3 is CASSLGGDGYTF. The CDR3 nucleotides are TGTGCCAGCAGCTTAGGCGGGGATGGCTACACCTTC. The chain links TRBV7-8 to TRBJ1-2; D remains unclear. Trimming stripped 1 base from V and 6 bases from J, with 6 bases between. The germline CDR1 and CDR2 sequences are SGHVS and FQNEAQ. This CDR3 has 12 residues.

Details on this clonotype: The library was built for alpha chains, so this beta chain is an off-target read and its size means little. This chain joins TRBV21-1 and TRBJ1-2; the DNA was not used to check the table's D call, TRBD1. TRBV21-1 is termed a pseudogene. The CDR3 is 17 amino acids. CDR3 DNA sequence: TGTGCCACCGACTCGACCGGGACAGGGAGGGGAAACTATGGCTACACCTTC. It is translated as CATDSTGTGRGNYGYTF.